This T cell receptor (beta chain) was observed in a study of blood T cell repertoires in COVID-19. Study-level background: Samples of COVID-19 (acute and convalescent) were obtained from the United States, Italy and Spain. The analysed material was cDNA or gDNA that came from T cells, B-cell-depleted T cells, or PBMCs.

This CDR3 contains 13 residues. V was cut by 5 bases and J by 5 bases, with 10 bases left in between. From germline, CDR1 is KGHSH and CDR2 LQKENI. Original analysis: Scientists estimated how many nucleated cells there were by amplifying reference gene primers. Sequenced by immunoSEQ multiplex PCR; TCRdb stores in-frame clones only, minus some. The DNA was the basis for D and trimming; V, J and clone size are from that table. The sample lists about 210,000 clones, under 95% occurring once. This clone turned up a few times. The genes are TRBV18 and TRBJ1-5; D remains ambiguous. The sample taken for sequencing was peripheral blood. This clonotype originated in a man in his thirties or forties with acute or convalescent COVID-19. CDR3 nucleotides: TGTGCCAGCTCATCAACGCAGGATCAGCCCCAGCATTTT. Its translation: CASSSTQDQPQHF.